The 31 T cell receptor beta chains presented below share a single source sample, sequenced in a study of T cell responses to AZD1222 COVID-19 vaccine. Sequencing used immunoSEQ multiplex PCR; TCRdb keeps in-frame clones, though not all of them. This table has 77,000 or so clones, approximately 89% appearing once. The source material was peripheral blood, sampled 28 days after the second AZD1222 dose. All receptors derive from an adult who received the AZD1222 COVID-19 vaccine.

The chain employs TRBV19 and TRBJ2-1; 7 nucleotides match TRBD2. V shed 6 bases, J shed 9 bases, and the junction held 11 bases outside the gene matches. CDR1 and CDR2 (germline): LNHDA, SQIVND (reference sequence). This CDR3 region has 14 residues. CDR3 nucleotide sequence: TGTGCCAGTAGGATGGGGGGGACGGGTAGTGAGCAGTTCTTC. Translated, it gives CASRMGGTGSEQFF. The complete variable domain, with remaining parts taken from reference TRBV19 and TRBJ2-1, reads DGGITQSPKYLFRKEGQNVTLSCEQNLNHDAMYWYRQDPGQGLRLIYYSQIVNDFQKGDIAEGYSVSREKKESFPLTVTSAQKNPTAFYLCASRMGGTGSEQFFGPGTRLTVL.

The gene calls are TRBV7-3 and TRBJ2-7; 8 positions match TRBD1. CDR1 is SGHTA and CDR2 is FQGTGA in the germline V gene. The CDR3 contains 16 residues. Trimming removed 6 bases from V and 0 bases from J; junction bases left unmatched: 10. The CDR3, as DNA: TGTGCCAGCAGTTCTAGTTCTGGGACAGGCTCCTACGAGCAGTACTTC. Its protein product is CASSSSSGTGSYEQYF.

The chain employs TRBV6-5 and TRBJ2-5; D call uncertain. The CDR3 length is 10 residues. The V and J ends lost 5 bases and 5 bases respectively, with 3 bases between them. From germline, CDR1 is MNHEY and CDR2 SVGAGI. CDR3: CASSRETQYF. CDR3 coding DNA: TGTGCCAGCAGTCGGGAGACCCAGTACTTC.

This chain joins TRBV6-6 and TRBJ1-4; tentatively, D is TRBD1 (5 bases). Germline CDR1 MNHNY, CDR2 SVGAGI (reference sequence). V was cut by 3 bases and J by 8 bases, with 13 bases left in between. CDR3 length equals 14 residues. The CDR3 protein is CASSYRGEQEKLFF. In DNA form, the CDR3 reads TGTGCCAGCAGTTATCGGGGGGAACAAGAAAAACTGTTTTTT.

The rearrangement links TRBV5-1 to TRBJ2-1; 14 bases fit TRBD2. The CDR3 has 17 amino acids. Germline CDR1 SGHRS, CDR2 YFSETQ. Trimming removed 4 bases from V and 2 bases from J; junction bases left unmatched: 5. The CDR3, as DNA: TGCGCCAGCAGCCAGACTAGCGGGAGGGTCGCCTACAATGAGCAGTTCTTC. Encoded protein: CASSQTSGRVAYNEQFF.

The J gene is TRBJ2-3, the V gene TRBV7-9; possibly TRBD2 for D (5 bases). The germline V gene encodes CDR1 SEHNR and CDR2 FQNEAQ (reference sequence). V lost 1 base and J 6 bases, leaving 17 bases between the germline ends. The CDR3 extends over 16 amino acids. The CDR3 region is CASSLGILALGDTQYF. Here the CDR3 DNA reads TGTGCCAGCAGCTTAGGAATCTTAGCGCTCGGGGATACGCAGTATTTT.

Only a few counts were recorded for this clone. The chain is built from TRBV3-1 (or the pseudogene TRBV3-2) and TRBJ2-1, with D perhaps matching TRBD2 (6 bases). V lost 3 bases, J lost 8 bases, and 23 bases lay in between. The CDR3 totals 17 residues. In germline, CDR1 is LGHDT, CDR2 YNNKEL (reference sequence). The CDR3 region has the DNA TGTGCCAGCAGCCACAGGAGGTCTTTCCTAGCGTTTGATGAGCAGTTCTTC. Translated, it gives CASSHRRSFLAFDEQFF.

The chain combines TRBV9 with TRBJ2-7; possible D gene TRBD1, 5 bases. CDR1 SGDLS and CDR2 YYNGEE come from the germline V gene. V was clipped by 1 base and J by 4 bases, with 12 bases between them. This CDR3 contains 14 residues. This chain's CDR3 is CASSVSQEGYEQYF. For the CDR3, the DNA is TGTGCCAGCAGCGTATCACAGGAAGGGTACGAGCAGTACTTC.

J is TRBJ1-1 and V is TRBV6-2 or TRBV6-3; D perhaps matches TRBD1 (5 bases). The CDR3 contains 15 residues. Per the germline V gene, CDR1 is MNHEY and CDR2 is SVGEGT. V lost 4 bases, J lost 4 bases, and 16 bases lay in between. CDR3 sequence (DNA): TGTGCCAGCAGTTCCGGGACCGTTTTTCGCACTGAAGCTTTCTTT. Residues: CASSSGTVFRTEAFF.

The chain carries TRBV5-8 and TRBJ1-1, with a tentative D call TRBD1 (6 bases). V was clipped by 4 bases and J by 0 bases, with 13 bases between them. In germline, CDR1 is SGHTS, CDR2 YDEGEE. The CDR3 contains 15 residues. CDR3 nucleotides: TGTGCCAGCAGCCGCTACGAGGGGGTGAACACTGAAGCTTTCTTT. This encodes CASSRYEGVNTEAFF.

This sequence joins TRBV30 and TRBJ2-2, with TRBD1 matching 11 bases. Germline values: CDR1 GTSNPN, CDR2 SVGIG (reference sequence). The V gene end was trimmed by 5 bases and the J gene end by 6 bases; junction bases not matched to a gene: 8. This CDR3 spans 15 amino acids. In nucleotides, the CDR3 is TGTGCCTGGGTCCGGGGGACAGGGGGACCCGGGGAGCTGTTTTTT. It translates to CAWVRGTGGPGELFF.

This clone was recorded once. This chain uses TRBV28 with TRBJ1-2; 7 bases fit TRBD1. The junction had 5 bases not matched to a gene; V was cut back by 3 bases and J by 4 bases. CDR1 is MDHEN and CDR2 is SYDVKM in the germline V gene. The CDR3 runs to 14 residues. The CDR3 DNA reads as TGTGCCAGCAGTTTGGTAGGGGGCGTCTATGGCTACACCTTC. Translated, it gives CASSLVGGVYGYTF.

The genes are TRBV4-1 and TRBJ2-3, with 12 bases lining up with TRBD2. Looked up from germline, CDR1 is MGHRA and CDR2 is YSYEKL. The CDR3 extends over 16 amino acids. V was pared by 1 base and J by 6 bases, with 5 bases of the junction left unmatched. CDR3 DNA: TGCGCCAGCAGCCAAGCCCCCCTAGCGGGAGGGGATACGCAGTATTTT. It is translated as CASSQAPLAGGDTQYF.

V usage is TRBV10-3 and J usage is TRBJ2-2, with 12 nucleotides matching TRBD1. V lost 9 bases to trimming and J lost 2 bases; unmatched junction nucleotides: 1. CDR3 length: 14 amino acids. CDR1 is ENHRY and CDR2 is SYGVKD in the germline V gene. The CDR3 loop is CAMGQGANTGELFF. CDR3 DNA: TGTGCCATGGGACAGGGGGCAAACACCGGGGAGCTGTTTTTT.

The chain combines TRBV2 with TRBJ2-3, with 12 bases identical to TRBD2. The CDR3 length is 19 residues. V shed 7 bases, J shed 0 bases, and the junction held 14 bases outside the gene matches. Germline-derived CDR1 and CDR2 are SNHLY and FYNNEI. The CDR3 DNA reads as TGTGCCAGCATGAAGGGGCAGTCCCTAGCGGGAGGGAGCACAGATACGCAGTATTTT. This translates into CASMKGQSLAGGSTDTQYF.

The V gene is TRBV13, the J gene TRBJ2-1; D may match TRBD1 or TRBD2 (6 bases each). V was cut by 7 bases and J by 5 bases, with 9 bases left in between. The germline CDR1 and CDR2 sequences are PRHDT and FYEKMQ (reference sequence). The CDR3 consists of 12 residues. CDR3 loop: CASTGGDNEQFF. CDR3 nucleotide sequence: TGTGCCAGCACCGGGGGCGACAATGAGCAGTTCTTC.

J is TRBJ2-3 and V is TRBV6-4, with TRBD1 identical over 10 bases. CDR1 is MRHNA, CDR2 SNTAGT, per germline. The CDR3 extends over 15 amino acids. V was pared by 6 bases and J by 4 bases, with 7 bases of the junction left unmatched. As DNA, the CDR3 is TGTGCCAGCAGCGCCGGGACAGGGGCAGCAGATACGCAGTATTTT. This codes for CASSAGTGAADTQYF.

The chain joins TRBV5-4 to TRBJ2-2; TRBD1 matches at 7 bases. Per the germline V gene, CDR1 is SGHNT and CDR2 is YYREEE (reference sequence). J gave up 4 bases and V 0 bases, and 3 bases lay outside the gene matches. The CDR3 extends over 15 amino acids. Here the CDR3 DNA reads TGTGCCAGCAGCTTGGAGAGGGGGCGCACCGGGGAGCTGTTTTTT. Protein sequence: CASSLERGRTGELFF.

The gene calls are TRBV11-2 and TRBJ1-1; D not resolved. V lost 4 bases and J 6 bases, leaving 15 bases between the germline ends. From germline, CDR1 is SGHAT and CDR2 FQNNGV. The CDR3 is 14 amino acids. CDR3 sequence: CASSYSGFQAEAFF. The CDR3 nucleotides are TGTGCCAGCAGCTATTCGGGGTTCCAGGCTGAAGCTTTCTTT.

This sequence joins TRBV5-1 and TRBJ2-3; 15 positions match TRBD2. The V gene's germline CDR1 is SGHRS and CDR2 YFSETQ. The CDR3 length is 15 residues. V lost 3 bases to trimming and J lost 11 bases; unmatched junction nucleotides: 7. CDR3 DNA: TGCGCCAGCAGCTCGGGACTAGCGGGAGGTCGGTGGCAGTATTTT. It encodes CASSSGLAGGRWQYF.

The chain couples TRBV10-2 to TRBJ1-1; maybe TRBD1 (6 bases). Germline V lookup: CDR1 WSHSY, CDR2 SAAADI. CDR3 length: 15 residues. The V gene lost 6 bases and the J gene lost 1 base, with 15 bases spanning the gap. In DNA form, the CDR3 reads TGCGCCAGCAGAACCCAAGGGACACAGAACACTGAAGCTTTCTTT. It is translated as CASRTQGTQNTEAFF.

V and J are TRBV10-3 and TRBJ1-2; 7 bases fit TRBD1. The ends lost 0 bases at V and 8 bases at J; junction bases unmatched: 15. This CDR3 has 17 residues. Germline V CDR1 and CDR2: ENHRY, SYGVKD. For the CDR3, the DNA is TGTGCCATCAGTGAGTCGAAGGATAAGGGGGCGCAGAGCGGCTACACCTTC. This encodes CAISESKDKGAQSGYTF.

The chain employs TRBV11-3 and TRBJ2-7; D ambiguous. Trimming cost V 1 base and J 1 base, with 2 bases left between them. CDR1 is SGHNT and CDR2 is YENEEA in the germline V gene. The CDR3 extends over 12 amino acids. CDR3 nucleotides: TGTGCCAGCAGCTTAGTTTCCTACGAGCAGTACTTC. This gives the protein CASSLVSYEQYF.

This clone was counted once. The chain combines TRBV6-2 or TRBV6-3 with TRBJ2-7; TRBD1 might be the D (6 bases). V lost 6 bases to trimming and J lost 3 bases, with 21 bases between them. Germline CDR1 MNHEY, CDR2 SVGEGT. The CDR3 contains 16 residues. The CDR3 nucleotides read TGTGCCAGCAGCAACGAACAGGGTCTAAGGGGCTACGAGCAGTACTTC. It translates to CASSNEQGLRGYEQYF.

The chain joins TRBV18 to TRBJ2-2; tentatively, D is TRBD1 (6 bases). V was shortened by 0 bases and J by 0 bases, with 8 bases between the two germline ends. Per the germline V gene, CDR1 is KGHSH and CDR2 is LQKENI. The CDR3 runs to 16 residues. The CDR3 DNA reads TGTGCCAGCTCACCACCGGACAGTACGAACACCGGGGAGCTGTTTTTT. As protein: CASSPPDSTNTGELFF.

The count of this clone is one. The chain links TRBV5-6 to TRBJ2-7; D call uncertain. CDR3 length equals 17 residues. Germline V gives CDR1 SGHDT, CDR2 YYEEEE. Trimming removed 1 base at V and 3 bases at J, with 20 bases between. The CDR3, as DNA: TGTGCCAGCAGCTTGTTTGGGGTTAATTCCGGTGGCTACGAGCAGTACTTC. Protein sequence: CASSLFGVNSGGYEQYF. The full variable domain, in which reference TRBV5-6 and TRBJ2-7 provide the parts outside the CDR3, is DAGVTQSPTHLIKTRGQQVTLRCSPKSGHDTVSWYQQALGQGPQFIFQYYEEEERQRGNFPDRFSGHQFPNYSSELNVNALLLGDSALYLCASSLFGVNSGGYEQYFGPGTRLTVT.

The CDR3 protein is CASSLLRDGAFF. The CDR3 DNA reads as TGTGCCAGCAGCTTATTAAGGGACGGAGCTTTCTTT. This chain joins TRBV7-9 and TRBJ1-1, with a tentative D call TRBD1 (5 bases). Germline-derived CDR1 and CDR2 are SEHNR and FQNEAQ (reference sequence). The CDR3 spans 12 residues. Between the trimmed V and J ends, which lost 2 bases and 10 bases, there was a span of 11 bases.

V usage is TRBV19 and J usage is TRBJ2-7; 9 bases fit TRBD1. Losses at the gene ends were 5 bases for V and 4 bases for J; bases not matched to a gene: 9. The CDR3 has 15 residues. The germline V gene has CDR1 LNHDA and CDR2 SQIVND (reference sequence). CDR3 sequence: CASSPMGQGAYEQYF. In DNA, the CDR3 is TGTGCCAGTAGTCCTATGGGACAGGGAGCATACGAGCAGTACTTC.

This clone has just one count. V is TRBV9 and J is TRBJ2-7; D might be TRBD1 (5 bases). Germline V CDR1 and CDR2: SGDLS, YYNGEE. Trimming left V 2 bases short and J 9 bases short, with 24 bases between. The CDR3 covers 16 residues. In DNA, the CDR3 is TGTGCCAGCAGCGTGTCCCCCGTAACCCCAGGGCCCGGGCAGTACTTC. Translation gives CASSVSPVTPGPGQYF.

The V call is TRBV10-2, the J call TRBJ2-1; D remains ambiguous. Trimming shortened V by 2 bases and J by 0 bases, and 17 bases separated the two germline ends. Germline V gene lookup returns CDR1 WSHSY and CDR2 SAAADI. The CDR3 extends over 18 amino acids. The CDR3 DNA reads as TGCGCCAGCAGTGAGATCTTGGGCTTCCAGAGCTCCTACAATGAGCAGTTCTTC. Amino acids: CASSEILGFQSSYNEQFF.

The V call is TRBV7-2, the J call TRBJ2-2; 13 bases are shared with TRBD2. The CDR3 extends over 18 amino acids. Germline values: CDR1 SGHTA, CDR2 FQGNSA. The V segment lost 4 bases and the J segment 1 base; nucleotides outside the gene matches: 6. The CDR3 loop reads CASSSGGLAGRNTGELFF. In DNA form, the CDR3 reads TGTGCCAGCAGCTCTGGGGGACTAGCGGGAAGGAACACCGGGGAGCTGTTTTTT.